This T cell receptor beta chain was recovered during a study of blood T cell repertoires in COVID-19 (dated by TCRdb to 2020 to 2021). As for the study more broadly: Samples from collaborators originated in the United States, Italy and Spain and spanned both the acute and convalescent phases of COVID-19. The material from the prospective study consisted of cDNA or gDNA derived from T cells, B-cell-depleted T cells, or PBMCs. Deeply sampled blood TCRbeta repertoires from subjects exposed to, actively infected with, or recovered from COVID-19 were included in the dataset. A freely available public database, intended as a resource for researchers studying the immune response to SARS-CoV-2, is where the repertoires were released. The samples were drawn from the first 160 participants of the ongoing ImmuneRACE study and from 950 to 1,500 subjects provided by 6 global collaborators. The sample metadata nearly always contained a de-identified subject ID, COVID-19 status, age in years and sex. Where available, HLA class I and class II types were taken from metadata supplied by the sample provider and were not determined by assay-based typing. Overall study outcomes, separate from this receptor: The quantity of clinical and demographic metadata differed by source and by participant and was supplied without curation.

V was cut back by 0 bases and J by 0 bases, leaving a gap of 18 bases between them. The germline V gene encodes CDR1 LGHNA and CDR2 YSLEER. The CDR3 holds 18 amino acids from the cysteine to the phenylalanine. CDR3 DNA only is kept here, 54 bases in frame from base 1. Remarks on this clone: There is no known antigen for this receptor. Base quality data are lacking; no much larger clone is found one base away.

The immunoSEQ Assay, a bias-controlled multiplex PCR, was used to amplify TCRbeta CDR3 regions from genomic DNA. Turning to the authors' computational methods: The number of nucleated cells in each sample was estimated by amplification of reference gene primers within the assay. To quantify the absolute abundance of each unique TCRbeta CDR3 rearrangement, sequence reads were collapsed and filtered. For each sample, productive Simpson clonality was calculated as the square root of Simpson's diversity index over productive rearrangements. TCRdb took this table from immuneACCESS and kept in-frame rearrangements with V and J called. Such tables lack part of the clones; where checked against another copy, unresolved V genes explain under half of the gap, and the rest is unexplained. The DNA gave D and trimming, while V, J and clone size come from that table. The sample records roughly 260,000 clones, 82% of which are singletons. The ten largest account for under 3.5% of the sample.

The collaborating institutions used their own protocols to collect whole blood in K2EDTA tubes. For TCRbeta analysis, collaborators shipped samples in one of three forms: frozen whole blood, isolated PBMCs, or DNA extracted from either of those sample types. The sample comprised peripheral blood. This receptor chain uses TRBV4-3 and TRBJ2-7; TRBD1 might be the D gene, on 7 matching bases. The TCR comes from a woman aged 18-29 years with acute or convalescent COVID-19. The sequence in DNA is TGCGCCAGCAGCCAAGATTCAGGGGGGACAAGAGGCTCCTACGAGCAGTACTTC. This sequence encodes CASSQDSGGTRGSYEQYF.